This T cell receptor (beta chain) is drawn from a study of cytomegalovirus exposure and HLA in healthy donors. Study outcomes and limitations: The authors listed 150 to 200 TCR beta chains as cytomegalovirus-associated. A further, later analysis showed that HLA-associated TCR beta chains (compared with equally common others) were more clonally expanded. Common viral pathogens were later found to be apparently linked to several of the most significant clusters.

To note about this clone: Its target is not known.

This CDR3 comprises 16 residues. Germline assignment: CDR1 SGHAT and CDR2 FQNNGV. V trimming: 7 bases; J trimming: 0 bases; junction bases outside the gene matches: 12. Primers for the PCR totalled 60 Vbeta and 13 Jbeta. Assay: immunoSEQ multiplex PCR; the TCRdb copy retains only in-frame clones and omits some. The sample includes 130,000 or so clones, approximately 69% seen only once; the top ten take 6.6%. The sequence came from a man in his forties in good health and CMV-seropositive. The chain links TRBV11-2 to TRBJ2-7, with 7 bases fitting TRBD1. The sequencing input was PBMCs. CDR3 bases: TGTGCCAGCATCCCTACCTGGTCAGGGGGCTCCTACGAGCAGTACTTC. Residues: CASIPTWSGGSYEQYF.